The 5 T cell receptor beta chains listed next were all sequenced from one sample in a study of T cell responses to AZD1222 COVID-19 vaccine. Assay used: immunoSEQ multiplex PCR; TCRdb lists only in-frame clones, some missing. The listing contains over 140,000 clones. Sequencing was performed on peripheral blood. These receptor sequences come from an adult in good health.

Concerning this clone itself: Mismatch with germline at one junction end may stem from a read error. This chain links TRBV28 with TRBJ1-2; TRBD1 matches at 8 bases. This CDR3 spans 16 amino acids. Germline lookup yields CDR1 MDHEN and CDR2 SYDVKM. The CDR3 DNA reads TGTGCCGGCAGTACCTGGGGGGGACAGGATCCCTATGGCTACACCTTC. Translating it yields CAGSTWGGQDPYGYTF.

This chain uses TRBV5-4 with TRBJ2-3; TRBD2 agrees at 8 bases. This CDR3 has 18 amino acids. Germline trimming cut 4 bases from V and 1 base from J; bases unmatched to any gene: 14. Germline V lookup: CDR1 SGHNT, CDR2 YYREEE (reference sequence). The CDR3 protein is CASSRGGTGGSRTDTQYF. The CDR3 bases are TGTGCCAGCAGCCGGGGGGGAACTGGGGGGTCCCGCACAGATACGCAGTATTTT.

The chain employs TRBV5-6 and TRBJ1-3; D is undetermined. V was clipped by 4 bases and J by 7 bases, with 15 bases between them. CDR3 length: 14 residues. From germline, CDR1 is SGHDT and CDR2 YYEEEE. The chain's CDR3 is CASSTMRTVNTIYF. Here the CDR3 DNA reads TGTGCCAGCAGCACGATGAGGACTGTGAACACCATATATTTT.

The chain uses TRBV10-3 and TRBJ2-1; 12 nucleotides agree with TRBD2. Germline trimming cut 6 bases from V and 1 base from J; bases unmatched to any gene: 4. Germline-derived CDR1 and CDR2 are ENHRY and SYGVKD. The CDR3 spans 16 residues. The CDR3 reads CAISRGLAGSYNEQFF. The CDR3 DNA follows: TGTGCCATCAGCCGGGGACTAGCGGGTTCCTACAATGAGCAGTTCTTC.

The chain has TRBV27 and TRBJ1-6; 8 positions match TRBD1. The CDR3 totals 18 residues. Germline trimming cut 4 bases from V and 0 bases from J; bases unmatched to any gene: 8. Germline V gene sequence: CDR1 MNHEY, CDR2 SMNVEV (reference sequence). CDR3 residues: CASSSGDRFSSYNSPLHF. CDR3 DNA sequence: TGTGCCAGCAGTTCCGGGGACAGGTTCAGCTCCTATAATTCACCCCTCCACTTT.